This entry features one T cell receptor (beta chain) sequence. At one of its ends the junction is not consistent with the germline gene, which may arise from a read error. The sample belongs to a study of blood T cell repertoires in COVID-19. At the level of the study: COVID-19 samples collected from the United States, Italy and Spain covered acute and convalescent phases. From T cells, B-cell-depleted T cells, or PBMCs came the material, which was cDNA or gDNA.

The CDR3 loop spans 14 amino acids. CDR1 and CDR2 from the germline V gene are ENHRY and SYGVKD. In the authors' workflow: Reference gene primer amplification gave nucleated cell count estimates. Method: immunoSEQ multiplex PCR; TCRdb's copy keeps in-frame clones and lacks some. The DNA was the basis for D and trimming; V, J and clone size are from that table. Counted here are around 180,000 clones, roughly 86% occurring once; the ten biggest clones make up less than 3%. The sequenced sample was peripheral blood. This chain links TRBV10-3 with TRBJ2-7; TRBD1 is a possible D gene (6 bases). The sequence derives from a woman under 40 with active or convalescent COVID-19. For the CDR3, the DNA is TGTGCCACCAGTGACACAGGGACCTCCTACGAGCAGTACTTC. Residues: CATSDTGTSYEQYF.